The rows below give T cell receptor beta chains drawn from one sample of a study of T cells in Graves' hyperthyroidism and ophthalmopathy. TCRdb re-called the multiplex PCR reads with MiXCR, one entry per CDR3 protein. The sample has fewer than 900,000 distinct CDR3 sequences, around 17% seen once. Sequenced: blood. Every receptor here comes from a young man with Graves' hyperthyroidism. The conserved cysteine and the conserved F or W are not part of the CDR3 here.

V,J,CDR3
TRBV5-1,TRBJ2-7,ASKLAGGINEQY
TRBV7-9,TRBJ2-7,ASSKQMRREGPYEQY
TRBV11-1,TRBJ2-5,ASSSVGTEFQETQY
TRBV30,TRBJ1-4,AWSVGRGLEKLF
TRBV7-2,TRBJ1-1,ASSPWTGTEAF
TRBV20-1,TRBJ2-1,SARGLARDSYNEQF
TRBV7-9,TRBJ2-1,ASSPGQDRQWEQF
TRBV28,TRBJ2-5,ASSTGQTPY
TRBV7-3,TRBJ2-6,ASSLTAASRSGANVLT
TRBV24-1,TRBJ2-2,ATSDPQGSAYTGELF
TRBV14,TRBJ2-1,ASSQGQNNEQF
TRBV3-1,TRBJ2-1,ASSRLGESQDEQF
TRBV12-5,TRBJ2-1,ASGLGQGNGGEQF
TRBV11-2,TRBJ2-1,ASSSPFYNEQF
TRBV11-2,TRBJ2-7,ASSPYQGDDEQY
TRBV4-1,TRBJ1-1,ASSQPRHNTEAF
TRBV27,TRBJ2-7,ATRGSGRSGSYEQY
TRBV5-1,TRBJ1-2,ASSEDGYGYT
TRBV29-1,TRBJ1-1,SVLGPSFQAF
TRBV4-1,TRBJ2-1,ASSQAVNLVSYNEQF
TRBV3-1,TRBJ2-5,ASLSGGDETQY
TRBV5-1,TRBJ2-6,ASRLGGAGANVLT
TRBV15,TRBJ1-1,ATSRVTGDTEAF
TRBV12-3/TRBV12-4,TRBJ2-7,ASSFSGRATEQY
TRBV18,TRBJ2-1,ASRWVAELYNEQF
TRBV7-9,TRBJ2-3,ASSLRRADTDTQY
TRBV12-3/TRBV12-4,TRBJ1-1,TSSPRQGAETEAF
TRBV7-2,TRBJ1-1,ASSLAVGNTEAF
TRBV7-6,TRBJ2-7,ASSHQVVMGQGANEQY
TRBV6-2/TRBV6-3,TRBJ2-1,ASSVRQRGSYNEQF
TRBV6-1,TRBJ2-7,ASSRGTGVLYEQY
TRBV20-1,TRBJ1-4,SATPGREREKLF
TRBV7-3,TRBJ2-1,ASSPGLATNYNEQF
TRBV29-1,TRBJ2-3,SVGGTSGTTDTQY
TRBV19,TRBJ1-1,ASSIGYPNTEAF
TRBV19,TRBJ1-2,ASSIRRGSNYGYT
TRBV6-1,TRBJ2-3,ASTDRVGTDTQY